The 13 T cell receptor beta chains below come from one sample, sequenced in a study of shared clonotypes between healthy human individuals. Clones were read by immunoSEQ multiplex PCR, and TCRdb kept only the in-frame ones, dropping some. The profile shows about 2.1 million clones, about 93% of them singletons. CD45RO-negative CD8 cells positively selected for CCR7 made up the naive population, which excluded terminally differentiated effector memory CD45RA+ cells. Sequenced: naive CD8+ T cells from PBMCs. Receptor source: a man aged 18 to 30 in good health. Some clones in this sample may be carry-over from other donors' samples.

The chain combines TRBV6-1 with TRBJ2-3; D possibly matches TRBD1 or TRBD2 (6 bases each). With 4 bases removed from V and 2 bases from J, the gap between germline ends came to 19 bases. The germline gives CDR1 MNHNS, CDR2 SASEGT. The CDR3 contains 17 residues. CDR3 region: CASSVPLRGAITDTQYF. The CDR3 DNA sequence: TGTGCCAGCAGTGTCCCGCTAAGGGGGGCGATCACAGATACGCAGTATTTT.

The rearrangement uses TRBV4-1 and TRBJ1-4, with 7 bases that match TRBD1. The germline CDR1 and CDR2 sequences are MGHRA and YSYEKL. There are 14 residues in the CDR3. The V and J ends lost 2 bases and 8 bases, in that order; junction bases with no gene match: 5. CDR3 coding DNA: TGCGCCAGCAGCCAACCGGGACAGTCGGAAAAACTGTTTTTT. This codes for CASSQPGQSEKLFF.

The chain joins TRBV11-1 to TRBJ2-7; 7 nucleotides agree with TRBD2. Per germline, CDR1 SGHAT and CDR2 FQDESV (reference sequence). The CDR3 is 15 residues long. V shed 2 bases and J 2 bases; nucleotides not matched to a gene: 6. For the CDR3, the DNA is TGTGCCAGCAGCTTACTTGCGGGAGAAACCTACGAGCAGTACTTC. It codes for CASSLLAGETYEQYF.

The chain links TRBV18 to TRBJ2-1; 10 bases match TRBD2. Germline trimming cut 0 bases from V and 6 bases from J; bases unmatched to any gene: 5. The CDR3 is 16 amino acids. Germline-derived CDR1 and CDR2 are KGHSH and LQKENI. The CDR3 DNA reads as TGTGCCAGCTCACCACCGTTCAGCGGGAGGGGCAATGAGCAGTTCTTC. This gives the protein CASSPPFSGRGNEQFF.

The chain recombines TRBV28 with TRBJ2-7; D is unclear. This CDR3 is built from 14 residues. Deletions cut 3 bases from V and 0 bases from J, with 9 bases between. Germline-derived CDR1 and CDR2 are MDHEN and SYDVKM. CDR3 residues: CASSFLVSSYEQYF. Written as DNA, the CDR3 is TGTGCCAGCAGTTTCCTCGTCAGCTCCTACGAGCAGTACTTC.

The chain employs TRBV4-1 and TRBJ2-1; D may be TRBD1 or TRBD2 (5 bases each). Trimming stripped 3 bases from V and 9 bases from J, with 18 bases between. Germline-derived CDR1 and CDR2 are MGHRA and YSYEKL. The CDR3 extends over 15 amino acids. Here the CDR3 reads CASSQGVVSPAEQFF. Written as DNA, the CDR3 is TGCGCCAGCAGCCAGGGGGTCGTTAGTCCAGCTGAGCAGTTCTTC.

Remarks on this clone: This same CDR3 is encoded by further DNA sequences in the sample. J is TRBJ2-1 and V is TRBV5-1; 9 bases align to TRBD2. The CDR3 loop spans 15 amino acids. The V gene's germline CDR1 is SGHRS and CDR2 YFSETQ. V shed 0 bases, J shed 4 bases, and the junction held 2 bases outside the gene matches. CDR3 loop: CASSLALAGYNEQFF. The CDR3 DNA reads as TGCGCCAGCAGCTTGGCCCTAGCGGGGTACAATGAGCAGTTCTTC.

The gene calls are TRBV4-2 and TRBJ1-2; perhaps TRBD1 as D (5 bases). The germline V and J ends were trimmed by 4 bases and 3 bases, with 12 bases remaining between them. The CDR3 consists of 14 residues. The germline V gene has CDR1 LGHNA and CDR2 YNFKEQ. The CDR3 DNA follows: TGTGCCAGCAGCCCGGGGCTGGGAGACTATGGCTACACCTTC. Protein product: CASSPGLGDYGYTF.

Here the CDR3 reads CASSLARGIGYEQYF. CDR3 nucleotide sequence: TGTGCCAGCAGCTTAGCCCGGGGAATCGGCTACGAGCAGTACTTC. The rearrangement joins TRBV7-2 to TRBJ2-7, with D perhaps matching TRBD2 (5 bases). This CDR3 has 15 residues. V lost 0 bases, J lost 3 bases, and 12 bases lay in between. From germline, CDR1 is SGHTA and CDR2 FQGNSA.

The chain recombines TRBV5-1 with TRBJ2-7, with a possible D match to TRBD2 (5 bases). Looked up from germline, CDR1 is SGHRS and CDR2 is YFSETQ. CDR3 length equals 14 residues. Between the trimmed V and J ends, which lost 0 bases and 3 bases, there was a span of 10 bases. In DNA, the CDR3 is TGCGCCAGCAGCTTGGTTGCGGGCGACTACGAGCAGTACTTC. It specifies CASSLVAGDYEQYF. Combining the CDR3 with reference TRBV5-1 and TRBJ2-7 gives the whole variable domain KAGVTQTPRYLIKTRGQQVTLSCSPISGHRSVSWYQQTPGQGLQFLFEYFSETQRNKGNFPGRFSGRQFSNSRSEMNVSTLELGDSALYLCASSLVAGDYEQYFGPGTRLTVT.

The chain uses TRBV7-7 and TRBJ2-5; 7 bases align to TRBD1. CDR1 is SSHAT and CDR2 is FNYEAQ in the germline V gene (reference sequence). V shed 2 bases and J 4 bases; nucleotides not matched to a gene: 7. There are 15 residues in the CDR3. For the CDR3, the DNA is TGTGCCAGCAGCTTAAGGGACAGTCGCGGAGAGACCCAGTACTTC. It translates to CASSLRDSRGETQYF.

To note about this clone: The identical CDR3 is also encoded by other nucleotide sequences in the sample. The chain recombines TRBV7-9 with TRBJ2-7, with a weak D call TRBD2 (5 bases). The CDR3 length is 12 residues. Germline lookup yields CDR1 SEHNR and CDR2 FQNEAQ (reference sequence). V was shortened by 1 base and J by 7 bases, with 8 bases between the two germline ends. The CDR3 DNA reads as TGTGCCAGCAGCTTAGGAGGGCGGGAGCAGTACTTC. Its protein product is CASSLGGREQYF.

This clone came up a few times. This rearrangement joins TRBV30 to TRBJ1-1; D uncertain. Germline V gene sequence: CDR1 GTSNPN, CDR2 SVGIG (reference sequence). The CDR3 contains 11 residues. Trimming left V 5 bases short and J 5 bases short, with 9 bases between. The CDR3 coding sequence is TGTGCCTGGGGTTTTGGGACTGAAGCTTTCTTT. This sequence encodes CAWGFGTEAFF.